This T cell receptor beta chain originates from a study of blood T cells in healthy people across ages. The germline V gene has CDR1 LGHNA and CDR2 YSLEER. The CDR3 length is 17 residues. Using a J-beta primer mix together with a sample-barcoded 5' primer, a second PCR was run for 7 to 11 cycles. Each CDR3 protein gets one entry after TCRdb re-called the 5' RACE reads with MiXCR. The data show roughly 650,000 distinct CDR3 sequences, 32% seen once. On this clonotype: The junction departs from the called germline gene at one end, perhaps through a read error.

The chain recombines TRBV4-3 with TRBJ2-1; TRBD2 matches 9 bases. This TCR was sampled from a woman aged 80 or older in good health. The sequenced material came from blood. The CDR3 nucleotides are TGCGCCAGCAGCCAAGAGGACTCAGCGGGGGGATACAATAAGCAGTTCTTC. This gives the protein CASSQEDSAGGYNKQFF.